This note documents a single T cell receptor beta chain sequence. Its specificity is unknown. Quantitative 5'-RACE was performed with molecular barcodes, and it yielded the TCR beta libraries. TCRdb fed the 5' RACE reads into MiXCR, producing one record per CDR3 protein. The sample has 150,000 to 200,000 distinct CDR3 sequences, around a sixth seen once. The data originate from a study of CD8 T cells in ankylosing spondylitis. Study observations and caveats: Some of these motif variants have turned up before, in reports on reactive arthritis synovial fluid and blood. Ankylosing spondylitis blood appeared to carry a characteristic TCR beta motif of roughly eight highly homologous variants. In ankylosing spondylitis patients, matched synovial fluid reportedly showed significant enrichment of disease-linked clones.

This CDR3 comprises 16 residues. Trimming cost V 2 bases and J 2 bases, with 11 bases left between them. Germline V CDR1 and CDR2: SGDLS, YYNGEE. The rearrangement joins TRBV9 to TRBJ2-6, with D perhaps assigned TRBD1 or TRBD2 (5 bases each). The sequenced material came from blood, either unsorted or a sorted T cell fraction (not recorded which). The sequence was obtained from a male donor under 30 with ankylosing spondylitis or in good health (not recorded which). The CDR3 spells CASSVRGDPGANVLTF. For the CDR3, the DNA is TGTGCCAGCAGCGTTCGGGGCGACCCTGGGGCCAACGTCCTGACTTTC.